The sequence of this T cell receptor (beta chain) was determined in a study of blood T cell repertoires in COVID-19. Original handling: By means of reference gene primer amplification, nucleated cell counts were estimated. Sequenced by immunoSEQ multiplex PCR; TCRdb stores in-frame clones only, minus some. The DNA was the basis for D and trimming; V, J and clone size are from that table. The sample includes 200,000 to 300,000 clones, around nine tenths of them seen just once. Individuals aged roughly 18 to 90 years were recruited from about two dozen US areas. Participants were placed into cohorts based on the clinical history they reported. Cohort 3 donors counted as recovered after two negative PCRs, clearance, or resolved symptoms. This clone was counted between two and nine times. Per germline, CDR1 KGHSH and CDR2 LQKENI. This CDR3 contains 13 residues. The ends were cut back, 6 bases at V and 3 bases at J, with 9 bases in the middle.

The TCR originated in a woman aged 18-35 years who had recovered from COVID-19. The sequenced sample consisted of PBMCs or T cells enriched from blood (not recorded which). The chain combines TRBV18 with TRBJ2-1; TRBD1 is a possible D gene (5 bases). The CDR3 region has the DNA TGTGCCAGCTCCCTCGACAGCTACAATGAGCAGTTCTTC. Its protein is CASSLDSYNEQFF.